One and the same sample provided the 19 T cell receptor beta chains below, sequenced in a study of beta chain features in type 1 diabetes. Their antigens are not known. Expressed TCRB transcripts were sequenced because the isolated RNA had all been reverse transcribed beforehand. Sequenced by immunoSEQ multiplex PCR; TCRdb stores in-frame clones only, minus some. The sample includes 250,000 or so clones, about 15% seen only once; the top ten take approximately 0.021%. Findings and limits, study-wide: Moderately but significantly shorter TCRB CDR3s were found in Type 1 diabetes patients in all four CD4+ subsets.

The sample was naive CD4+ T cells from blood. The source is a man aged 25 to 40 with type 1 diabetes.

This clone was seen only once. The rearrangement joins TRBV11-2 to TRBJ2-3; D ambiguous. The CDR3 has 15 residues. The V gene's germline CDR1 is SGHAT and CDR2 FQNNGV. V was clipped by 5 bases and J by 0 bases, with 12 bases between them. This CDR3 is CASSPLYTSTDTQYF. The CDR3 DNA is TGTGCCAGCAGCCCGCTATATACTAGCACAGATACGCAGTATTTT.

V is TRBV5-4 and J is TRBJ1-1; 8 bases agree with TRBD1. The germline V gene encodes CDR1 SGHNT and CDR2 YYREEE (reference sequence). This CDR3 is built from 14 residues. The V and J ends lost 7 bases and 4 bases, in that order; junction bases with no gene match: 9. DNA of the CDR3: TGTGCCAGCGGAGAGGGACAGGTCGTCACTGAAGCTTTCTTT. Translating gives CASGEGQVVTEAFF.

This chain links TRBV2 with TRBJ1-1; 8 bases map to TRBD1. CDR1 and CDR2 (germline): SNHLY, FYNNEI. Germline trimming cut 2 bases from V and 6 bases from J; bases unmatched to any gene: 8. The CDR3 sequence is 15 residues long. The CDR3 bases are TGTGCCAGCAGTGAAAACGGCAGGGGGCTTGCTGAAGCTTTCTTT. Its translation is CASSENGRGLAEAFF.

The gene calls are TRBV11-2 and TRBJ2-7, with TRBD1 identical over 10 bases. V lost 5 bases, J lost 5 bases, and 9 bases stayed unmatched. The CDR3 has 15 amino acids. Germline CDR1 SGHAT, CDR2 FQNNGV. Here the CDR3 DNA reads TGTGCCAGCAGCCCCCTCTCCGGGACAGGGGACGAGCAGTACTTC. Translation gives CASSPLSGTGDEQYF.

Only a few counts were recorded for this clone. V and J are TRBV9 and TRBJ1-2; 8 nucleotides line up with TRBD1. The length of the CDR3 is 14 residues. CDR1 is SGDLS, CDR2 YYNGEE, per germline. Trimming removed 3 bases from V and 2 bases from J; junction bases left unmatched: 3. The CDR3 is CASSDRTGNYGYTF. The CDR3 coding sequence is TGTGCCAGCAGCGATCGGACAGGGAACTATGGCTACACCTTC.

This clone has just a few counts. V is TRBV7-2 and J is TRBJ2-7, with D perhaps TRBD2 (5 bases). There are 14 residues in the CDR3. CDR1 is SGHTA and CDR2 is FQGNSA in the germline V gene. The V and J ends lost 1 base and 3 bases respectively, with 10 bases between them. CDR3 coding DNA: TGTGCCAGCAGCTTAGTTGTGGGAGTCTACGAGCAGTACTTC. Translating gives CASSLVVGVYEQYF.

This clone has just a few counts. The chain employs TRBV4-1 and TRBJ1-2; possible D gene TRBD1, 5 bases. This CDR3 contains 13 residues. From germline, CDR1 is MGHRA and CDR2 YSYEKL. V lost 4 bases and J 5 bases, leaving 11 bases between the germline ends. CDR3 sequence: CASSPDSGYGYTF. In DNA, the CDR3 is TGCGCCAGCAGCCCCGACAGTGGGTATGGCTACACCTTC.

This rearrangement joins TRBV6-5 to TRBJ1-6; 7 bases agree with TRBD1. V lost 0 bases to trimming and J lost 8 bases; unmatched junction nucleotides: 4. The CDR3 covers 15 residues. CDR1 is MNHEY and CDR2 is SVGAGI in the germline V gene. The CDR3, as DNA: TGTGCCAGCAGTTACTCGACCAGGGGGGATTCACCCCTCCACTTT. Protein product: CASSYSTRGDSPLHF.

This clone was seen a handful of times. V usage is TRBV10-3 and J usage is TRBJ2-7; possible D gene TRBD1, 6 bases. This CDR3 has 15 residues. The germline V and J ends were trimmed by 3 bases and 0 bases, with 12 bases remaining between them. Germline CDR1 reads ENHRY; CDR2 reads SYGVKD. This CDR3 reads CAISEGQGNSYEQYF. The DNA of the CDR3 is TGTGCCATCAGTGAAGGGCAGGGGAACTCCTACGAGCAGTACTTC.

The rearrangement links TRBV5-1 to TRBJ2-7; D remains unclear. The CDR3 sequence is 16 residues long. Germline loops: CDR1 SGHRS, CDR2 YFSETQ. Trimming cost V 4 bases and J 0 bases, with 17 bases left between them. CDR3 DNA sequence: TGCGCCAGCAGCCCACAGTTTGGTACTGGCTCCTACGAGCAGTACTTC. Amino acids: CASSPQFGTGSYEQYF.

This clone was counted a few times. The chain links TRBV6-1 to TRBJ2-5; 8 bases align to TRBD2. The J segment lost 5 bases and the V segment lost 11 bases, leaving 13 bases of the junction unmatched. The CDR3 totals 14 residues. Per the germline V gene, CDR1 is MNHNS and CDR2 is SASEGT. CDR3 sequence: CAEAEAGVRETQYF. CDR3 in DNA: TGTGCCGAAGCGGAAGCGGGAGTTAGGGAGACCCAGTACTTC.

This clone was picked up a small number of times. V is TRBV19 and J is TRBJ2-5; 7 bases line up with TRBD1. V dropped 3 bases and J dropped 3; count of bases not matched to a gene: 10. CDR1 and CDR2 from the germline V gene are LNHDA and SQIVND (reference sequence). The CDR3 loop spans 16 amino acids. The CDR3 loop reads CASSMWETGSKETQYF. Written as DNA, the CDR3 is TGTGCCAGTAGTATGTGGGAGACAGGGTCGAAAGAGACCCAGTACTTC.

The chain carries TRBV5-4 and TRBJ1-4; tentative D call: TRBD1 (5 bases). The V end was cut by 4 bases, the J end by 3 bases, with 16 bases between. Germline V gene sequence: CDR1 SGHNT, CDR2 YYREEE (reference sequence). The CDR3 loop spans 16 amino acids. The CDR3 sequence is CASSRTLGEANEKLFF. DNA of the CDR3: TGTGCCAGCAGCCGAACCCTGGGGGAGGCTAATGAAAAACTGTTTTTT. The full variable domain, rest sourced from reference TRBV5-4 and TRBJ1-4, is ETGVTQSPTHLIKTRGQQVTLRCSSQSGHNTVSWYQQALGQGPQFIFQYYREEENGRGNFPPRFSGLQFPNYSSELNVNALELDDSALYLCASSRTLGEANEKLFFGSGTQLSVL.

The rearrangement links TRBV6-4 to TRBJ2-7; 10 bases match TRBD1. Germline CDR1 MRHNA, CDR2 SNTAGT. The J segment lost 4 bases and the V segment lost 3 bases, leaving 6 bases of the junction unmatched. This CDR3 has 15 residues. This chain's CDR3 is CASSESRDRGYEQYF. The CDR3 coding sequence is TGTGCCAGCAGTGAAAGCCGGGACAGGGGTTACGAGCAGTACTTC.

The chain uses TRBV11-3 and TRBJ2-5; D may be TRBD2 (7 bases). Trimming stripped 0 bases from V and 5 bases from J, with 13 bases between. CDR1 and CDR2 from the germline V gene are SGHNT and YENEEA. The CDR3 runs 15 residues. The CDR3 DNA sequence: TGTGCCAGCAGCTTAGAGGGGGGGGCGGGGGAGACCCAGTACTTC. Translating it yields CASSLEGGAGETQYF.

This chain links TRBV10-2 with TRBJ1-2, with 8 bases matching TRBD1. Germline assignment: CDR1 WSHSY and CDR2 SAAADI. CDR3 length: 12 residues. V lost 6 bases to trimming and J lost 3 bases; unmatched junction nucleotides: 0. CDR3 coding DNA: TGCGCCAGCAGACAGGGGGACTATGGCTACACCTTC. Translation gives CASRQGDYGYTF.

V and J are TRBV7-9 and TRBJ1-4; D is unresolved. Germline V gives CDR1 SEHNR, CDR2 FQNEAQ (reference sequence). The CDR3 contains 14 residues. V dropped 0 bases and J dropped 7 bases, with 9 bases sitting between them. CDR3 protein: CASSLAGGGEKLFF. DNA of the CDR3: TGTGCCAGCAGCTTAGCTGGCGGAGGTGAAAAACTGTTTTTT.

The chain links TRBV7-9 to TRBJ2-6; D perhaps matches TRBD1 (5 bases). CDR1 and CDR2 from the germline V gene are SEHNR and FQNEAQ (reference sequence). The CDR3 consists of 16 residues. V gave up 5 bases and J gave up 0 bases, with 11 bases separating them. For the CDR3, the DNA is TGTGCCAGCAGCAAGGACACCCGCTCTGGGGCCAACGTCCTGACTTTC. As protein: CASSKDTRSGANVLTF.

V gene TRBV25-1 combines with J gene TRBJ1-2; the D is unclear. Germline CDR1 MGHDK, CDR2 SYGVNS. Trimming removed 2 bases from V and 8 bases from J, with 12 bases in between. The CDR3 runs to 13 residues. In nucleotides, the CDR3 is TGTGCCAGCAGTGAAAGAGGGCCGGCAGGCTACACCTTC. Encoded protein: CASSERGPAGYTF.